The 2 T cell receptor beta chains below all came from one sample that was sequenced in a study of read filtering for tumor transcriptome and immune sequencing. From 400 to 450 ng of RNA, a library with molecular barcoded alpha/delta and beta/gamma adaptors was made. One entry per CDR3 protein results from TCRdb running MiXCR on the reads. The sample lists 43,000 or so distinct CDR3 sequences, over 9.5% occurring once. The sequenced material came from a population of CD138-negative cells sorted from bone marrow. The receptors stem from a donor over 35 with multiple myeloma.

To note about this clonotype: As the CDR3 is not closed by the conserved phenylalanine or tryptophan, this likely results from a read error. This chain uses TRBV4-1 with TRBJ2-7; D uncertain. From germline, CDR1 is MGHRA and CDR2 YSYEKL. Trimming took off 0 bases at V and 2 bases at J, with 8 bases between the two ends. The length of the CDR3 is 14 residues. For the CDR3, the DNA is TGCGCCAGCAGCCAAGACTGGGCCCCCTACGAGCAGTACCTC. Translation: CASSQDWAPYEQYL.

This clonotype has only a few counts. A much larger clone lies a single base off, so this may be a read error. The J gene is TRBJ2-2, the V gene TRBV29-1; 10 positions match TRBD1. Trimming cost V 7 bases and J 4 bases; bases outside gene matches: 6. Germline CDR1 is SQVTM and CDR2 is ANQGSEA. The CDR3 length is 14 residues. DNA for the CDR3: TGCAGCGGGGGGGACAGGGGACTCACCGGGGAGCTGTTTTTT. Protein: CSGGDRGLTGELFF.